The 7 T cell receptor beta chains given below trace back to one sample, sequenced in a study of blood T cell repertoires in COVID-19. TCRdb keeps only in-frame clones here, not all; method: immunoSEQ multiplex PCR. The sample carries more than 250,000 clones, about 91% recorded once. Sequencing used peripheral blood. These receptors all stem from a woman in her 30s with COVID-19, enrolled during active disease.

V and J are TRBV9 and TRBJ1-3, with a tentative D call TRBD1 (5 bases). In germline, CDR1 is SGDLS, CDR2 YYNGEE. The CDR3 is 15 amino acids. V gave up 4 bases and J gave up 2 bases, with 13 bases separating them. The DNA for the CDR3 is TGTGCCAGCAGCCCCTCGCCGGGGGCTGGAAACACCATATATTTT. This sequence encodes CASSPSPGAGNTIYF.

V gene TRBV5-1 combines with J gene TRBJ2-5; the D is unclear. From germline, CDR1 is SGHRS and CDR2 YFSETQ. V gave up 0 bases and J gave up 0 bases, with 6 bases separating them. CDR3 length: 14 residues. Written as DNA, the CDR3 is TGCGCCAGCAGCTTGGACATTAACCAAGAGACCCAGTACTTC. Translation gives CASSLDINQETQYF. The full variable domain, rest sourced from reference TRBV5-1 and TRBJ2-5, is KAGVTQTPRYLIKTRGQQVTLSCSPISGHRSVSWYQQTPGQGLQFLFEYFSETQRNKGNFPGRFSGRQFSNSRSEMNVSTLELGDSALYLCASSLDINQETQYFGPGTRLLVL.

The CDR3: CAISGSGGYNTGELFF. The CDR3 nucleotides are TGTGCCATCAGTGGGAGCGGGGGCTACAACACCGGGGAGCTGTTTTTT. V gene TRBV10-3 combines with J gene TRBJ2-2, with 8 bases matching TRBD2. Trimming took 4 bases from V and 2 from J; bases not matched to a gene: 6. The germline CDR1 and CDR2 sequences are ENHRY and SYGVKD. The CDR3 length is 16 residues.

V usage is TRBV3-1 (or the pseudogene TRBV3-2) and J usage is TRBJ1-1, with TRBD1 identical over 9 bases. The germline V gene encodes CDR1 LGHDT and CDR2 YNNKEL (reference sequence). The CDR3 consists of 14 residues. V shed 4 bases, J shed 4 bases, and the junction held 4 bases outside the gene matches. CDR3 protein: CASSRDRAGTEAFF. The CDR3 bases are TGTGCCAGCAGCCGGGACAGGGCTGGCACTGAAGCTTTCTTT.

The V gene is TRBV3-1 (or the pseudogene TRBV3-2), the J gene TRBJ2-7, with a possible D match to TRBD1 (5 bases). The germline CDR1 and CDR2 sequences are LGHDT and YNNKEL (reference sequence). CDR3 length: 13 amino acids. The germline V and J ends were trimmed by 1 base and 1 base, with 5 bases remaining between them. The CDR3 spells CASSQAGSYEQYF. The CDR3 bases are TGTGCCAGCAGCCAAGCAGGGTCCTACGAGCAGTACTTC.

This chain connects TRBV7-8 to TRBJ1-2, with TRBD1 identical over 8 bases. CDR3 length: 13 residues. V gave up 5 bases and J gave up 4 bases; unmatched junction bases: 3. Germline assignment: CDR1 SGHVS and CDR2 FQNEAQ. CDR3 in DNA: TGTGCCAGCAGCATAGGACAGGGCTATGGCTACACCTTC. Amino acid sequence: CASSIGQGYGYTF. The entire variable domain, with the rest obtained from reference TRBV7-8 and TRBJ1-2, is as follows: GAGVSQSPRYKVAKRGQDVALRCDPISGHVSLFWYQQALGQGPEFLTYFQNEAQLDKSGLPSDRFFAERPEGSVSTLKIQRTQQEDSAVYLCASSIGQGYGYTFGSGTRLTVV.

The rearrangement uses TRBV7-2 and TRBJ1-2; the D gene is possibly TRBD1 (5 bases). Trimming left V 5 bases short and J 8 bases short, with 30 bases between. Germline CDR1 reads SGHTA; CDR2 reads FQGNSA. The CDR3 spans 18 residues. CDR3 sequence: CASSAEVGLSDLKGGYTF. CDR3 sequence (DNA): TGTGCCAGCAGCGCCGAGGTGGGACTCTCAGACCTTAAAGGGGGCTACACCTTC.